The sequence of this T cell receptor beta chain was determined in a study of beta chain features in type 1 diabetes. The germline V and J ends were trimmed by 2 bases and 0 bases, with 11 bases remaining between them. CDR3 size: 15 residues. Germline V gives CDR1 GTSNPN, CDR2 SVGIG (reference sequence). Investigators reverse transcribed all isolated RNA, so they sequenced expressed TCRB transcripts. Profiled with immunoSEQ multiplex PCR; TCRdb holds only in-frame clones, not every one. The sample holds around 430,000 clones, approximately 28% seen once. This clone was found a few times. This receptor was identified in a man younger than 35 in good health. The sequenced sample consisted of naive CD4+ T cells from blood. The V gene is TRBV30, the J gene TRBJ1-5; TRBD1 might be the D (6 bases). CDR3 region: CAWSTRQASNQPQHF. The CDR3 DNA sequence: TGTGCCTGGAGTACGAGACAGGCTAGCAATCAGCCCCAGCATTTT.